Only a few counts were recorded for the clone carrying this T cell receptor beta chain. The antigen is undetermined. After constant-region reverse-primer amplification, full-length variable regions underwent semi-nested PCR with Nested Universal Primer A. One entry per CDR3 protein, called by TCRdb with MiXCR from the 5' RACE reads. The table shows roughly 55,000 distinct CDR3 sequences, with almost 25% occurring only once. Study findings and constraints: Whole repertoires were not studied in the larger cohort, only one V-J beta rearrangement. Tumor memory CD4+ T cell TCR gene usage clustered with blood and lymph node memory CD4+ cells and lymph node naive CD4+ cells.

V was pared by 4 bases and J by 4 bases, with 6 bases of the junction left unmatched. Germline V gene sequence: CDR1 SGHTA, CDR2 FQGNSA. This CDR3 has 14 amino acids. The chain employs TRBV7-2 and TRBJ1-1; 7 nucleotides align to TRBD1. The clonotype was recovered from a female donor with breast cancer. The specimen was tumor-infiltrating naive CD4+ T cells sorted from the breast tumor. The sample's subset: naive CD4+ T cells, CD4+CD45RA+CD25-. In nucleotides, the CDR3 is TGTGCCAGCAGCTCAGACAGGGCAGCCACTGAAGCTTTCTTT. This codes for CASSSDRAATEAFF.